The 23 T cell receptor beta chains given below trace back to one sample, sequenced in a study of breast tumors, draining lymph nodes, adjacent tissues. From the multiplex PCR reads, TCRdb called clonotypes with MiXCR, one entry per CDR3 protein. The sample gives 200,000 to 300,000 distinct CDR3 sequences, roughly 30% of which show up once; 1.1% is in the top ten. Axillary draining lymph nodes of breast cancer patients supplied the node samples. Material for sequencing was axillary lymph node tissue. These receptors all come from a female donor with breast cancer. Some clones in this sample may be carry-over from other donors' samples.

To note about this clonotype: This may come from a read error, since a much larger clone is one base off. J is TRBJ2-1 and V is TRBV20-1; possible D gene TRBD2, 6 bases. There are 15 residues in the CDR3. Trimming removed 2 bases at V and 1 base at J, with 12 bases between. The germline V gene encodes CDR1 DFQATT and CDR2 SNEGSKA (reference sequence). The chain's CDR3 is CSARSRRGSYNEQFF. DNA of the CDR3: TGCAGTGCTAGATCGAGACGGGGGTCCTACAATGAGCAGTTCTTC.

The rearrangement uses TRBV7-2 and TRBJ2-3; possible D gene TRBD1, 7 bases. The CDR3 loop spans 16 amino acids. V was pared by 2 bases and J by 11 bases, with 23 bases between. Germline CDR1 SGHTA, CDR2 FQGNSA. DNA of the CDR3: TGTGCCAGCAGCTTACTCTTAGCGGCCAGGGGGAATGAGCAGTATTTT. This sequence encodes CASSLLLAARGNEQYF.

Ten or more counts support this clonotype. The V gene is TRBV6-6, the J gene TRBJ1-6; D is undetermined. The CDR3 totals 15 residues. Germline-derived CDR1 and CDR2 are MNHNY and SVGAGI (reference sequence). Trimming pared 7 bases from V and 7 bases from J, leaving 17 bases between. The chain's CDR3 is CASTRAGNFNSPLHF. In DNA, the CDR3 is TGTGCCAGCACTAGGGCAGGCAATTTCAATTCACCCCTCCACTTT.

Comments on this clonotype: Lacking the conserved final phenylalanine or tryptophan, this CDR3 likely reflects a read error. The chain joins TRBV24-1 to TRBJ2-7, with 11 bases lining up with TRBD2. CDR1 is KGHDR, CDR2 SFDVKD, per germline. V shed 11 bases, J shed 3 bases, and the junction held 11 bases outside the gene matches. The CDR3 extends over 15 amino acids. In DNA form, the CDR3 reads TGTGCCAGCAGACGAGGGACTAGCGGTGTCTACGAGCAGTACTCC. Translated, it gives CASRRGTSGVYEQYS.

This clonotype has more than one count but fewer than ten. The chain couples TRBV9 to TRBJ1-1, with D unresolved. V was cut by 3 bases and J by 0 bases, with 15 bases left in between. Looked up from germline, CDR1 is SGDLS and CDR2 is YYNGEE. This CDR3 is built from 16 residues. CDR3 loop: CASSATDRGMNTEAFF. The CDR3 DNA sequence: TGTGCCAGCAGCGCGACCGACCGAGGCATGAACACTGAAGCTTTCTTT. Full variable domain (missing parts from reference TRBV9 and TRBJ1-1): DSGVTQTPKHLITATGQRVTLRCSPRSGDLSVYWYQQSLDQGLQFLIQYYNGEERAKGNILERFSAQQFPDLHSELNLSSLELGDSALYFCASSATDRGMNTEAFFGQGTRLTVV.

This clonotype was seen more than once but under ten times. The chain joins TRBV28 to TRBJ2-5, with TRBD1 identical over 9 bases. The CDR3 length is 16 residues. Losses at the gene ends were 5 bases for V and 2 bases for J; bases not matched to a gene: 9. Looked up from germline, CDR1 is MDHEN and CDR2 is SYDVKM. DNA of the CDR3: TGTGCCAGCAGTCCCCAGGGACAGGGAAAACAAGAGACCCAGTACTTC. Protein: CASSPQGQGKQETQYF. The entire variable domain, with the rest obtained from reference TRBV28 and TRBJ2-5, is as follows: DVKVTQSSRYLVKRTGEKVFLECVQDMDHENMFWYRQDPGLGLRLIYFSYDVKMKEKGDIPEGYSVSREKKERFSLILESASTNQTSMYLCASSPQGQGKQETQYFGPGTRLLVL.

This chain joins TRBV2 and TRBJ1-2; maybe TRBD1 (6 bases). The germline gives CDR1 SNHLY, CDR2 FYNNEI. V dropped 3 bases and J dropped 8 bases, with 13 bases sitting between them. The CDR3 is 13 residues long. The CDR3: CASSDQGRDGYTF. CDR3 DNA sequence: TGTGCCAGCAGTGACCAGGGGCGGGACGGCTACACCTTC.

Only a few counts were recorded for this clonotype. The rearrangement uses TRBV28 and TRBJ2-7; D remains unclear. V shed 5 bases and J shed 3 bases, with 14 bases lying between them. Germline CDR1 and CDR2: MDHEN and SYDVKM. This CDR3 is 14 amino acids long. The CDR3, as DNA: TGTGCCAGCAGTCCTCCGTTCCGGAACTACGAGCAGTACTTC. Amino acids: CASSPPFRNYEQYF.

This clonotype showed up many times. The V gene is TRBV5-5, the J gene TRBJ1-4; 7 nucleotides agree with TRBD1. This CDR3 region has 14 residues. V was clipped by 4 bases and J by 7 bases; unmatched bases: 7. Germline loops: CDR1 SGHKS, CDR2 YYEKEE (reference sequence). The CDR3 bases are TGTGCCAGCAGCGGATCGCGGGACAGTGAAAAACTGTTTTTT. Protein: CASSGSRDSEKLFF.

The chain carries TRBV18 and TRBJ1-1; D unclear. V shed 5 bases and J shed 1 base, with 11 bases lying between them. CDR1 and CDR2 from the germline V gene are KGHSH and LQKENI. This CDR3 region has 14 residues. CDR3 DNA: TGTGCCAGCTCAGCCCGGGCTGGGAACACTGAAGCTTTCTTT. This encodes CASSARAGNTEAFF.

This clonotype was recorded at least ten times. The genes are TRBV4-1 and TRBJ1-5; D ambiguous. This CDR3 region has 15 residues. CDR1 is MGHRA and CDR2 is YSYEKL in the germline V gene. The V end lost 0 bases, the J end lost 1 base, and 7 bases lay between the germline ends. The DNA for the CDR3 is TGCGCCAGCAGCCAAGAAGGCGGGAGCAATCAGCCCCAGCATTTT. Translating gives CASSQEGGSNQPQHF.

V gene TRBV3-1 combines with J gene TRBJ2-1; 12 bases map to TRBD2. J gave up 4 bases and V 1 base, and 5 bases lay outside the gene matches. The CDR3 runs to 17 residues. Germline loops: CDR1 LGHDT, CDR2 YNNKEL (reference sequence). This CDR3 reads CASSQGRTSGKYNEQFF. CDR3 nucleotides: TGTGCCAGCAGCCAAGGGAGGACTAGCGGGAAATACAATGAGCAGTTCTTC.

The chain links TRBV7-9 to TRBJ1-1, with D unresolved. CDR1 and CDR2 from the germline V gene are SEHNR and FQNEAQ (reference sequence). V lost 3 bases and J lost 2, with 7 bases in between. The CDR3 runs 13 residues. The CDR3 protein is CASSFQGNTEAFF. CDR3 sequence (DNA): TGTGCCAGCAGCTTCCAAGGAAACACTGAAGCTTTCTTT.

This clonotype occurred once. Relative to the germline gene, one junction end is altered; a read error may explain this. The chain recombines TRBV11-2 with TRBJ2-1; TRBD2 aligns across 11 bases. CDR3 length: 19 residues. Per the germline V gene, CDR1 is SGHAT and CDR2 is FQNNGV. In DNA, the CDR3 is TGTGCCAGCAGCCCGGGACTAGCGGCCAGTAAAAGCTCCTACAATGAGCAGTCCTTC. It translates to CASSPGLAASKSSYNEQSF.

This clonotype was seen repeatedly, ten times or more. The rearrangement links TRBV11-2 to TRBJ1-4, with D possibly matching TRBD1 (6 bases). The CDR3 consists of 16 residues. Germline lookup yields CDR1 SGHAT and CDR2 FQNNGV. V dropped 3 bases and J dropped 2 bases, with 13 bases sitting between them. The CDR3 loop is CASSLDSLGTNEKLFF. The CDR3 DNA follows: TGTGCCAGCAGCTTGGACAGTTTAGGGACTAATGAAAAACTGTTTTTT.

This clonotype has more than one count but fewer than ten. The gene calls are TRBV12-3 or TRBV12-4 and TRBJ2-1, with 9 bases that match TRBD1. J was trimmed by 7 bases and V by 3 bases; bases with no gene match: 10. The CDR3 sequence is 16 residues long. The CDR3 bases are TGTGCCAGCAGTTTTCAGGGACAGGGTATTTTAAATGAGCAGTTCTTC. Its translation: CASSFQGQGILNEQFF.

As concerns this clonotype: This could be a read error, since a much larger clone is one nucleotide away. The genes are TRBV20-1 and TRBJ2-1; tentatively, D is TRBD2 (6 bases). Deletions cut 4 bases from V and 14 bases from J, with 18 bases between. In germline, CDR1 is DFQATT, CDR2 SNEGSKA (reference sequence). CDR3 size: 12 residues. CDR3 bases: TGCAGTGCTAAAGTGCCTAGCGTCCTGAAGTTCTTC. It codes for CSAKVPSVLKFF.

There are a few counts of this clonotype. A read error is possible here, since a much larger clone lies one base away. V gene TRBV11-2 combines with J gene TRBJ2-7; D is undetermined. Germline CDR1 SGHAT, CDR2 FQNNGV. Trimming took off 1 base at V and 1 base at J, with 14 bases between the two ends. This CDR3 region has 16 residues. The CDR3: CASSLGPSAPSYEQYF. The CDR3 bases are TGTGCCAGCAGCTTAGGCCCCAGCGCCCCGTCCTACGAGCAGTACTTC.

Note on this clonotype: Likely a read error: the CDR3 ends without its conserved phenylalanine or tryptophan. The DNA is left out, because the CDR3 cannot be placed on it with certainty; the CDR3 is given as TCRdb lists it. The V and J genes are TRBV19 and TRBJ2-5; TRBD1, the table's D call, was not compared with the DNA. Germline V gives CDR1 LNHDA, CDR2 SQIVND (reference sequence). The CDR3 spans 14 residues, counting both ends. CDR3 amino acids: CASSTNGGSRDPVL.

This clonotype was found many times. CDR3 sequence (DNA): TGTGCCAGTAGTTCCAGCCGCAATCAGCCCCAGCATTTT. It codes for CASSSSRNQPQHF. J is TRBJ1-5 and V is TRBV19, with D unresolved. There are 13 residues in the CDR3. V lost 5 bases, J lost 2 bases, and 7 bases lay in between. CDR1 is LNHDA, CDR2 SQIVND, per germline (reference sequence).

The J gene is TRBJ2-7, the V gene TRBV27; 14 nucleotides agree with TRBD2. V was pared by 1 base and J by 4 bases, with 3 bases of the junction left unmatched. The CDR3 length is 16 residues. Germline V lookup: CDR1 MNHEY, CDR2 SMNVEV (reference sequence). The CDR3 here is CASSLFGLAGGYEQYF. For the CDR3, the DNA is TGTGCCAGCAGTTTATTCGGACTAGCGGGAGGTTACGAGCAGTACTTC.

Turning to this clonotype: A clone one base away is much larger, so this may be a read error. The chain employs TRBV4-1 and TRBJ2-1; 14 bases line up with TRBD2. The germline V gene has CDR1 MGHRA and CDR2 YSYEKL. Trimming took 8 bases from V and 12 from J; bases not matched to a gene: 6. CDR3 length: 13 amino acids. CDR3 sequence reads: CASEGLAGVVQFF. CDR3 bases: TGCGCCAGCGAGGGACTAGCGGGAGTTGTGCAGTTCTTC.

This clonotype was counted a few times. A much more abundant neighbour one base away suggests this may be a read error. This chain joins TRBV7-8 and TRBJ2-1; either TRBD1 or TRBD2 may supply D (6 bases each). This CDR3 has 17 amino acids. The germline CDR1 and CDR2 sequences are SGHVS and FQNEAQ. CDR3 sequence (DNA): TGTGCCAGCAGCTTAAGGCCCGGAGGGGGTAGCGGCAATGAGCGGTTCTTC. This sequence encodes CASSLRPGGGSGNERFF.